This TCR beta chain is from a study of vaccination and CD4 T cells after COVID-19. Across the study: Participants received two doses of either BNT162b2 or mRNA-1273 vaccine. The cells were exposed to overlapping spike peptides originating from SARS-CoV-2, HCoV-NL63, HCoV-OC43 and HCoV-229E for stimulation.

Treatment in this sample: approximately 9-day PBMC culture with coronavirus spike peptide pools or control peptides (ViraFEST assay). Before TCRs were sequenced, ViraFEST expanded antigen-specific T cells with peptide pools. Concerning this clonotype itself: Its specificity is unknown.

The study's findings and limits: Relatively small numbers of convalescent patients were studied, with no early post-infection timepoints included.

Cultured CD4+ T cell DNA was sequenced using the Oncomine TCR Beta short-read assay. TCRdb re-called the PCR reads with MiXCR, one entry per CDR3 protein. The sample lists 7,600 or so distinct CDR3 sequences, around 58% occurring once. Sequencing was carried out using CD4+ T cells from blood, cultured in vitro. The clonotype comes from a human donor who had recovered from COVID-19.

The CDR3 sequence: CASSYSTGRDYNEQFF. The CDR3 DNA follows: TGTGCCAGCAGTTACTCGACCGGGAGGGACTACAATGAGCAGTTCTTC. The chain links TRBV6-5 to TRBJ2-1, with 8 bases identical to TRBD2. Germline V CDR1 and CDR2: MNHEY, SVGAGI. CDR3 size: 16 residues. J lost 3 bases, V lost 0 bases, and 4 bases had no gene match.